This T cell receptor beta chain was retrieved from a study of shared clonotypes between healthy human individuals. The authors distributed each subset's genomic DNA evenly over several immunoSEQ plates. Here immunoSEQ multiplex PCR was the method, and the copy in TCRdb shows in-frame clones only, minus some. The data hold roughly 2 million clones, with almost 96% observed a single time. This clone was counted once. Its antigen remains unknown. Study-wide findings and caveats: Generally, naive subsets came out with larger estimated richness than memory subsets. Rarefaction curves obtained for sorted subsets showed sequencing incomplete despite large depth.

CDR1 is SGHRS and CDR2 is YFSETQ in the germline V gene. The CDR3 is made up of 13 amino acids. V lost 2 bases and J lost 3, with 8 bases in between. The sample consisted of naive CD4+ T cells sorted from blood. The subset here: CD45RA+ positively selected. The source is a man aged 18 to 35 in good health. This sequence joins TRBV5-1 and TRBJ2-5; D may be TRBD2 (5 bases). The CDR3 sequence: CASSFYGEETQYF. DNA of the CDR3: TGCGCCAGCAGCTTCTACGGGGAAGAGACCCAGTACTTC. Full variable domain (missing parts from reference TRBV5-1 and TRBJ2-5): KAGVTQTPRYLIKTRGQQVTLSCSPISGHRSVSWYQQTPGQGLQFLFEYFSETQRNKGNFPGRFSGRQFSNSRSEMNVSTLELGDSALYLCASSFYGEETQYFGPGTRLLVL.